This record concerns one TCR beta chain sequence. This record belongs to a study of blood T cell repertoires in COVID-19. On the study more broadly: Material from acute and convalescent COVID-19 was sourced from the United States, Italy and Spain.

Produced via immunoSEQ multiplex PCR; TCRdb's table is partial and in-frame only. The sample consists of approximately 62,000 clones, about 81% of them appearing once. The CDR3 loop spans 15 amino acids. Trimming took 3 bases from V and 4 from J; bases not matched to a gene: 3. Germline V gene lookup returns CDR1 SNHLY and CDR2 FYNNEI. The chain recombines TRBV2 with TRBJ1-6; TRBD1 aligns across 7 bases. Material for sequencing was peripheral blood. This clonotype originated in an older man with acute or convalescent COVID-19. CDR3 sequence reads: CASSDMGQYNSPLHF. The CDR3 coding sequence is TGTGCCAGCAGTGATATGGGACAGTATAATTCACCCCTCCACTTT.